This T cell receptor beta chain was documented in a study of PD-1 blockade in classical Hodgkin lymphoma. Study overall: The study gave patients nivolumab 3 mg/kg intravenously every 2 weeks. General observations from the study: Why the repertoires differ is still unclear, perhaps disease activity or prior therapy. Partial responders and progressors had significantly lower baseline TCR diversity. Exclusion was applied to patients who started nivolumab under 1 year after ASCT.

Germline V CDR1 and CDR2: SGHDT, YYEEEE. The CDR3 length is 15 residues. The assay was immunoSEQ multiplex PCR, and TCRdb's table has in-frame clones only and misses some. This sample has about 15,000 clones, with about 71% found just once. Documented time point: cycle 4 day 1 (C4D1), after five to seven weeks of nivolumab. Relapse after autologous stem cell transplantation occurred in every patient, and brentuximab vedotin exposure varied. A word on this clone: Its target is unknown.

Sequencing was performed on peripheral blood mononuclear cells (PBMCs), taken before the fourth cycle of nivolumab. The chain carries TRBV5-6 and TRBJ2-5, with 9 bases identical to TRBD1. The J call may be mistaken, given a closer DNA end match to TRBJ2-7. The TCR comes from a human donor with classical Hodgkin lymphoma. The CDR3 reads CASSLAGTGFYEQYF. The CDR3 coding sequence is TGTGCCAGCAGCTTGGCCGGGACAGGGTTCTACGAGCAGTACTTC.